The clone carrying this T cell receptor beta chain was detected a few times. This specimen belongs to a study of OX40 agonist ivuxolimab in advanced cancers. Between the trimmed V and J ends, which lost 5 bases and 2 bases, there was a span of 11 bases. The CDR3 sequence is 14 residues long. The V gene's germline CDR1 is SEHNR and CDR2 FQNEAQ (reference sequence). Sequencing was performed with immunoSEQ multiplex PCR; in TCRdb, only in-frame clones are kept and a portion is missing. The repertoire holds fewer than 60,000 clones, 70% to 85% seen once, with more than 3% in the top ten. This material consisted of CD4+ or CD8+ T cells sorted from blood, taken in a trial of the OX40 agonist ivuxolimab. The sequence was obtained from an adult with an advanced solid tumor such as melanoma, head and neck, liver or kidney cancer. The chain links TRBV7-9 to TRBJ2-3; D unresolved. CDR3 DNA: TGTGCCAGCAGCAAACCGCCCCTCACAGATACGCAGTATTTT. Encoded protein: CASSKPPLTDTQYF.